Following are 29 T cell receptor beta chains from one sample sequenced in a study of radiation and T cells in renal cell carcinoma. Time point of the sample: blood 2 weeks post-SBRT. As to treatment: 15 Gy SBRT to primary tumor, nephrectomy 4 weeks later. TCRdb keeps only in-frame clones here, not all; method: immunoSEQ multiplex PCR. The sample carries roughly 150,000 clones, 87% recorded once. Sequenced material: blood, taken from a patient whose treatment included radiotherapy and nephrectomy. The receptors shown here come from a woman between 45 and 60 years old with renal cell carcinoma.

V gene TRBV6-1 combines with J gene TRBJ2-7; TRBD1 matches 12 bases. J lost 6 bases, V lost 2 bases, and 11 bases had no gene match. Germline CDR1 and CDR2: MNHNS and SASEGT. The CDR3 loop spans 17 amino acids. The CDR3 DNA is TGTGCCAGCAGTGAAAAAGGACAGGGACAGGGGGCTGCCGAGCAGTACTTC. Translation: CASSEKGQGQGAAEQYF.

The rearrangement joins TRBV2 to TRBJ2-5, with D unresolved. Trimming stripped 2 bases from V and 5 bases from J, with 9 bases between. Germline lookup yields CDR1 SNHLY and CDR2 FYNNEI. The CDR3 is 13 residues long. CDR3 nucleotide sequence: TGTGCCAGCAGTGAACCTTCCGGGGAGACCCAGTACTTC. It is translated as CASSEPSGETQYF.

DNA for the CDR3: TGTGCCAGCTCACCACAATCCACAGAACGAGCTTTCTTT. This gives the protein CASSPQSTERAFF. The chain combines TRBV18 with TRBJ1-1; no clear D gene. V dropped 1 base and J dropped 10 bases, with 13 bases sitting between them. Germline values: CDR1 KGHSH, CDR2 LQKENI. This CDR3 is built from 13 residues.

The chain is built from TRBV30 and TRBJ2-2; D is ambiguous. The CDR3 totals 12 residues. Trimming stripped 5 bases from V and 3 bases from J, with 7 bases between. Germline lookup yields CDR1 GTSNPN and CDR2 SVGIG (reference sequence). Here the CDR3 reads CAWAQYTGELFF. The DNA for the CDR3 is TGTGCCTGGGCCCAGTACACCGGGGAGCTGTTTTTT.

The rearrangement links TRBV6-5 to TRBJ1-2; no clear D. This CDR3 spans 13 amino acids. CDR1 is MNHEY, CDR2 SVGAGI, per germline. Trimming took 5 bases from V and 3 from J, leaving 10 bases between them. The CDR3 loop is CASSTDGDYGYTF. The CDR3 region has the DNA TGTGCCAGCAGTACCGACGGGGACTATGGCTACACCTTC.

The J gene is TRBJ1-3, the V gene TRBV4-1; D call uncertain. Between the trimmed V and J ends, which lost 3 bases and 0 bases, there was a span of 6 bases. This CDR3 is 14 amino acids long. Germline lookup yields CDR1 MGHRA and CDR2 YSYEKL. The chain's CDR3 is CASSQSGSGNTIYF. The CDR3 region has the DNA TGCGCCAGCAGCCAGTCTGGCTCTGGAAACACCATATATTTT.

The chain carries TRBV5-1 and TRBJ2-2; 8 nucleotides match TRBD1. The junction had 5 bases not matched to a gene; V was cut back by 0 bases and J by 1 base. The CDR3 length is 17 residues. Per the germline V gene, CDR1 is SGHRS and CDR2 is YFSETQ. This CDR3 is CASSLGYGTGNTGELFF. CDR3 DNA sequence: TGCGCCAGCAGCTTGGGTTACGGGACAGGGAACACCGGGGAGCTGTTTTTT. Complete variable domain (other parts from reference TRBV5-1 and TRBJ2-2): KAGVTQTPRYLIKTRGQQVTLSCSPISGHRSVSWYQQTPGQGLQFLFEYFSETQRNKGNFPGRFSGRQFSNSRSEMNVSTLELGDSALYLCASSLGYGTGNTGELFFGEGSRLTVL.

In its sample, this clone was seen a few times. The chain has TRBV19 and TRBJ1-2; D unresolved. Trimming removed 8 bases at V and 4 bases at J, with 14 bases between. Germline CDR1 and CDR2: LNHDA and SQIVND (reference sequence). There are 13 residues in the CDR3. The DNA of the CDR3 is TGTGCCAGTGGGGAGAGGGTCGGCTATGGCTACACCTTC. It translates to CASGERVGYGYTF.

This chain links TRBV5-1 with TRBJ2-3; 9 bases are shared with TRBD1. CDR1 and CDR2 from the germline V gene are SGHRS and YFSETQ. The CDR3 sequence is 16 residues long. V gave up 2 bases and J gave up 3 bases; unmatched junction bases: 7. CDR3: CASSFFGQGNTDTQYF. CDR3 in DNA: TGCGCCAGCAGCTTCTTCGGACAGGGGAATACAGATACGCAGTATTTT.

This chain joins TRBV6-6 and TRBJ1-5; tentative D call: TRBD1 (5 bases). Germline assignment: CDR1 MNHNY and CDR2 SVGAGI (reference sequence). V was clipped by 7 bases and J by 4 bases, with 11 bases between them. CDR3 length equals 13 residues. CDR3 residues: CASTGQTNQPQHF. In nucleotides, the CDR3 is TGTGCCAGCACCGGACAAACTAATCAGCCCCAGCATTTT.

The rearrangement joins TRBV7-6 to TRBJ1-1; 9 bases line up with TRBD1. Germline V gives CDR1 SGHVS, CDR2 FNYEAQ. V shed 6 bases and J 4 bases; nucleotides not matched to a gene: 6. The CDR3 runs 14 residues. CDR3 loop: CASSLQGASTEAFF. CDR3 bases: TGTGCCAGCAGTCTACAGGGGGCCTCCACTGAAGCTTTCTTT.

The chain links TRBV6-6 to TRBJ2-5; a weak D match, TRBD1 (6 bases). The CDR3 totals 13 residues. The V gene's germline CDR1 is MNHNY and CDR2 SVGAGI (reference sequence). V lost 6 bases, J lost 0 bases, and 8 bases lay in between. CDR3 protein: CASRRDNQETQYF. In DNA, the CDR3 is TGTGCCAGCAGGAGGGACAACCAAGAGACCCAGTACTTC.

The V and J genes are TRBV6-1 and TRBJ1-3; tentatively, D is TRBD1 (5 bases). CDR1 is MNHNS, CDR2 SASEGT, per germline. The V end was cut by 1 base, the J end by 3 bases, with 10 bases between. The CDR3 length is 15 residues. CDR3 protein: CASSEGRVVGNTIYF. The CDR3 DNA reads TGTGCCAGCAGTGAAGGCAGGGTAGTTGGAAACACCATATATTTT.

V is TRBV7-2 and J is TRBJ2-7, with TRBD2 matching over 8 bases. The CDR3 runs 16 residues. Trimming cost V 6 bases and J 0 bases; bases outside gene matches: 10. The germline CDR1 and CDR2 sequences are SGHTA and FQGNSA. CDR3 sequence reads: CASSGTERGSSYEQYF. CDR3 in DNA: TGTGCCAGCAGTGGGACGGAGCGGGGGAGCTCCTACGAGCAGTACTTC.

The rearrangement joins TRBV6-5 to TRBJ2-2; D is ambiguous. The CDR3 sequence is 14 residues long. Trimming removed 0 bases at V and 3 bases at J, with 5 bases between. Germline CDR1 and CDR2: MNHEY and SVGAGI. CDR3 coding DNA: TGTGCCAGCAGTTACTCTCAGTACACCGGGGAGCTGTTTTTT. Translation gives CASSYSQYTGELFF.

This chain links TRBV19 with TRBJ1-5; no reliable D call. Germline CDR1 is LNHDA and CDR2 is SQIVND (reference sequence). V lost 6 bases and J 0 bases, leaving 6 bases between the germline ends. The CDR3 sequence is 13 residues long. The CDR3 bases are TGTGCCAGTAGGACGTATAGCAATCAGCCCCAGCATTTT. It translates to CASRTYSNQPQHF.

Here the CDR3 DNA reads TGTGCCAGCAACGGTGGGGGGAGAGGGGAGACCCAGTACTTC. It is translated as CASNGGGRGETQYF. This sequence joins TRBV5-8 and TRBJ2-5; a weak D match, TRBD2 (6 bases). The CDR3 consists of 14 residues. Germline CDR1 is SGHTS and CDR2 is YDEGEE. The V and J ends lost 6 bases and 5 bases respectively, with 17 bases between them.

The genes are TRBV18 and TRBJ2-7, with 8 positions matching TRBD1. The length of the CDR3 is 15 residues. V shed 2 bases, J shed 6 bases, and the junction held 9 bases outside the gene matches. Per the germline V gene, CDR1 is KGHSH and CDR2 is LQKENI. CDR3 in DNA: TGTGCCAGCTCACCAGAGGCAGGGGGCCCATTCGAGCAGTACTTC. It specifies CASSPEAGGPFEQYF. The full variable domain, completed using reference TRBV18 and TRBJ2-7, is NAGVMQNPRHLVRRRGQEARLRCSPMKGHSHVYWYRQLPEEGLKFMVYLQKENIIDESGMPKERFSAEFPKEGPSILRIQQVVRGDSAAYFCASSPEAGGPFEQYFGPGTRLTVT.

The J gene is TRBJ1-1, the V gene TRBV14, with D possibly matching TRBD1 (5 bases). Trimming removed 4 bases at V and 5 bases at J, with 17 bases between. Germline CDR1 reads SGHDN; CDR2 reads FVKESK. The CDR3 runs to 15 residues. CDR3 region: CASSPLPSGGTEAFF. The CDR3 DNA sequence: TGTGCCAGCAGCCCCCTCCCGTCGGGGGGGACTGAAGCTTTCTTT.

This clone was seen only once. The gene calls are TRBV6-1 and TRBJ2-2; D remains ambiguous. The CDR3 spans 13 residues. The V gene's germline CDR1 is MNHNS and CDR2 SASEGT. V lost 5 bases and J lost 5, with 9 bases in between. The CDR3 DNA is TGTGCCAGCAGTCACATAGGTACCGGGGAGCTGTTTTTT. Protein product: CASSHIGTGELFF.

The CDR3 DNA is TGTGCCAGCAGCCGCGGGACAGGGTTATACGAGCAGTACTTC. This encodes CASSRGTGLYEQYF. This sequence joins TRBV5-6 and TRBJ2-7; 9 bases line up with TRBD1. The ends lost 4 bases at V and 4 bases at J; junction bases unmatched: 6. The CDR3 length is 14 residues. Germline V lookup: CDR1 SGHDT, CDR2 YYEEEE.

This chain joins TRBV18 and TRBJ1-2; no definite D call. V was pared by 3 bases and J by 0 bases, with 8 bases between. This CDR3 region has 14 residues. CDR1 and CDR2 (germline): KGHSH, LQKENI. As DNA, the CDR3 is TGTGCCAGCTCACCTCCCCTAGCTAACTATGGCTACACCTTC. The encoded protein is CASSPPLANYGYTF. Full variable domain (rest looked up from reference TRBV18 and TRBJ1-2): NAGVMQNPRHLVRRRGQEARLRCSPMKGHSHVYWYRQLPEEGLKFMVYLQKENIIDESGMPKERFSAEFPKEGPSILRIQQVVRGDSAAYFCASSPPLANYGYTFGSGTRLTVV.

V is TRBV7-9 and J is TRBJ1-2, with 8 bases fitting TRBD1. From germline, CDR1 is SEHNR and CDR2 FQNEAQ (reference sequence). The CDR3 has 17 residues. The junction had 11 bases not matched to a gene; V was cut back by 5 bases and J by 0 bases. The CDR3 DNA reads as TGTGCCAGCAGCCTAAGTTACAGGGGGGGACCTAACTATGGCTACACCTTC. Its translation is CASSLSYRGGPNYGYTF.

This sequence joins TRBV6-5 and TRBJ1-3; TRBD1 matches 7 bases. Germline assignment: CDR1 MNHEY and CDR2 SVGAGI. Trimming at V came to 5 bases and at J to 5 bases, leaving 3 bases not matched to a gene. This CDR3 region has 13 residues. The CDR3 protein is CASSPQGRNTIYF. In nucleotides, the CDR3 is TGTGCCAGCAGTCCACAGGGGAGAAACACCATATATTTT.

The rearrangement uses TRBV7-3 and TRBJ2-1, with a weak D call TRBD2 (5 bases). CDR3 size: 15 residues. The V end lost 4 bases, the J end lost 0 bases, and 10 bases lay between the germline ends. Germline CDR1 SGHTA, CDR2 FQGTGA. The chain's CDR3 is CASSSRTSSYNEQFF. The CDR3 DNA sequence: TGTGCCAGCAGCTCCAGAACTAGCTCCTACAATGAGCAGTTCTTC.

In its sample, this clone was seen a few times. The J gene is TRBJ2-7, the V gene TRBV11-1, with 10 positions matching TRBD1. The CDR3 has 15 residues. Germline V CDR1 and CDR2: SGHAT, FQDESV (reference sequence). V was clipped by 5 bases and J by 3 bases; unmatched bases: 7. CDR3 protein: CASSAGTGDVYEQYF. CDR3 DNA sequence: TGTGCCAGCAGCGCCGGGACAGGGGATGTCTACGAGCAGTACTTC.

This clone came up a few times. The rearrangement links TRBV2 to TRBJ1-1, with TRBD1 identical over 8 bases. The CDR3 consists of 12 residues. V dropped 8 bases and J dropped 10; count of bases not matched to a gene: 9. Germline-derived CDR1 and CDR2 are SNHLY and FYNNEI. This chain's CDR3 is CASLGTGGRAFF. DNA for the CDR3: TGTGCCAGCCTTGGGACAGGTGGTAGAGCTTTCTTT.

The genes are TRBV2 and TRBJ1-1, with a possible D match to TRBD1 (6 bases). The germline CDR1 and CDR2 sequences are SNHLY and FYNNEI. The CDR3 has 15 residues. V lost 5 bases and J 5 bases, leaving 18 bases between the germline ends. The CDR3 is CASSSRGAGDTEAFF. The CDR3 DNA reads TGTGCCAGCAGTTCTCGGGGGGCAGGGGATACTGAAGCTTTCTTT.

V is TRBV10-3 and J is TRBJ1-6; possible D gene TRBD1, 5 bases. The CDR3 is 14 amino acids. Germline V lookup: CDR1 ENHRY, CDR2 SYGVKD. V was shortened by 7 bases and J by 2 bases, with 9 bases between the two germline ends. The CDR3 DNA is TGTGCCATCACTACGGGGCCCTATAATTCACCCCTCCACTTT. The encoded protein is CAITTGPYNSPLHF.